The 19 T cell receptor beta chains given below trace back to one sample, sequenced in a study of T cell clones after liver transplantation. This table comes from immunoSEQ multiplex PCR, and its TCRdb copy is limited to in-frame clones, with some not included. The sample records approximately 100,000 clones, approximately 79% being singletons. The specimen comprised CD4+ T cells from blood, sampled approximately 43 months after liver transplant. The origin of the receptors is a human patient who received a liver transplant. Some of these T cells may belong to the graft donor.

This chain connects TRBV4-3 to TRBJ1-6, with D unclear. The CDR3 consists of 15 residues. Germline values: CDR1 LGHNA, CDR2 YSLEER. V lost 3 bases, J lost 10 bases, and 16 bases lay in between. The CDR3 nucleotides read TGCGCCAGCAGCCAGGGTTCAGGCGCTGGGTCACCCCTCCACTTT. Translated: CASSQGSGAGSPLHF.

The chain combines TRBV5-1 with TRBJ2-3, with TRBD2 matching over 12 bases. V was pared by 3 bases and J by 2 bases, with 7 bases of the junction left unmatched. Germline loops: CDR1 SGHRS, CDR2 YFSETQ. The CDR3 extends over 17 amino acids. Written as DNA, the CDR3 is TGCGCCAGCAGCTATGGACTAGCGGGAACCTTCACAGATACGCAGTATTTT. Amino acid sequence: CASSYGLAGTFTDTQYF.

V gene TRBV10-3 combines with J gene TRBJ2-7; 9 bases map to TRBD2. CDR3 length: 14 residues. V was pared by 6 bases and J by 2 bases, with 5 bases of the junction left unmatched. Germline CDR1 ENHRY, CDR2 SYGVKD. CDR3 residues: CAIRAGGNTYEQYF. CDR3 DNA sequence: TGTGCCATCAGGGCGGGGGGGAATACCTACGAGCAGTACTTC.

The CDR3 spells CASSLIRVSTDTQYF. The CDR3, as DNA: TGTGCCAGCAGCCTGATTCGGGTCAGCACAGATACGCAGTATTTT. This chain links TRBV5-6 with TRBJ2-3; D remains unclear. Deletions cut 4 bases from V and 0 bases from J, with 12 bases between. Germline V gene lookup returns CDR1 SGHDT and CDR2 YYEEEE. The CDR3 has 15 residues. The variable domain in full, completed from reference TRBV5-6 and TRBJ2-3, reads DAGVTQSPTHLIKTRGQQVTLRCSPKSGHDTVSWYQQALGQGPQFIFQYYEEEERQRGNFPDRFSGHQFPNYSSELNVNALLLGDSALYLCASSLIRVSTDTQYFGPGTRLTVL.

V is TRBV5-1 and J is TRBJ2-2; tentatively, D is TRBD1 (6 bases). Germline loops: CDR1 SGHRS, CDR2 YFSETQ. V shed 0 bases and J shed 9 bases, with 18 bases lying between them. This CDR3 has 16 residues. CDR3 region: CASSLEQGLKRRELFF. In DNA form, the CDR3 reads TGCGCCAGCAGCTTGGAACAGGGTTTAAAGCGTAGGGAGCTGTTTTTT.

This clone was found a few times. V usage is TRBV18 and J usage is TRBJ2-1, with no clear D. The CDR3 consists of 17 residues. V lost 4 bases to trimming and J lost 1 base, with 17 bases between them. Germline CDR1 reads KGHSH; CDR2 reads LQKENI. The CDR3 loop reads CASSQTTAGISYNEQFF. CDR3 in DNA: TGTGCCAGCTCACAGACCACCGCCGGAATATCCTACAATGAGCAGTTCTTC.

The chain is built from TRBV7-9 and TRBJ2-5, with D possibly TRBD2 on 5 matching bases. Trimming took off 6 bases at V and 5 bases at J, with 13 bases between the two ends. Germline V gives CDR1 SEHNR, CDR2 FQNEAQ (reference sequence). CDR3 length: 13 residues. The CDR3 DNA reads TGTGCCAGCAGATCACTAGTCGGGGAGACCCAGTACTTC. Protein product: CASRSLVGETQYF.

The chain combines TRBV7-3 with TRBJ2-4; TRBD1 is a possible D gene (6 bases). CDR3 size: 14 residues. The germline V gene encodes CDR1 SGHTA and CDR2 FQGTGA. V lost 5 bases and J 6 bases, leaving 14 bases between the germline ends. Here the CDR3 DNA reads TGTGCCAGCAGCCCGGACAGCAACAGAAACATTCAGTACTTC. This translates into CASSPDSNRNIQYF.

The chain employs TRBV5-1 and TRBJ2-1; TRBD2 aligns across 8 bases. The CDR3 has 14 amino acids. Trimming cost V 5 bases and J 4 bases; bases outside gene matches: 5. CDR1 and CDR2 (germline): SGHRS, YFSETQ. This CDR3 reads CASRLAERYNEQFF. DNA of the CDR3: TGCGCCAGCAGACTAGCGGAGAGGTACAATGAGCAGTTCTTC.

The CDR3 bases are TGTGCCAGTAGTATTCTGTGGACGGGCATGGGCACTGAAGCTTTCTTT. Amino acid sequence: CASSILWTGMGTEAFF. The chain joins TRBV19 to TRBJ1-1, with D unresolved. The CDR3 is 16 residues long. V lost 3 bases and J 4 bases, leaving 18 bases between the germline ends. The V gene's germline CDR1 is LNHDA and CDR2 SQIVND (reference sequence).

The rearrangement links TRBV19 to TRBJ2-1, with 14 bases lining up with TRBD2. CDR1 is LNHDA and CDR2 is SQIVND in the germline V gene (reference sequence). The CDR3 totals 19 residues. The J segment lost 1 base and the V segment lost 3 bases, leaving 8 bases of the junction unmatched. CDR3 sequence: CASSIYGTSGRGSYNEQFF. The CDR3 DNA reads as TGTGCCAGTAGTATCTATGGGACTAGCGGGAGAGGATCCTACAATGAGCAGTTCTTC.

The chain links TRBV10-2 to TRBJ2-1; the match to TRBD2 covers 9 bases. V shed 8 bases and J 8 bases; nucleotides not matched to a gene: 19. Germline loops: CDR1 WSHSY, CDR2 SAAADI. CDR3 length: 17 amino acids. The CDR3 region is CASVSGTTGTSIDEQFF. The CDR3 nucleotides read TGCGCCAGCGTTTCAGGCACAACCGGGACTAGCATCGATGAGCAGTTCTTC.

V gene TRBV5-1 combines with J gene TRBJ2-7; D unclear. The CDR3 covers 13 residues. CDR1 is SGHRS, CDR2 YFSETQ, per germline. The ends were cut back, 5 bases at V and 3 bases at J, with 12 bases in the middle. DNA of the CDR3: TGCGCCAGCAGAATAGACATAGGCTACGAGCAGTACTTC. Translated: CASRIDIGYEQYF.

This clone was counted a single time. The CDR3 is CASSPYSGSSYNEQFF. CDR3 nucleotide sequence: TGTGCCAGCAGCCCCTATAGCGGGAGCTCCTACAATGAGCAGTTCTTC. The chain uses TRBV7-2 and TRBJ2-1; TRBD2 matches at 9 bases. Trimming cost V 5 bases and J 0 bases; bases outside gene matches: 5. Germline lookup yields CDR1 SGHTA and CDR2 FQGNSA. CDR3 length: 16 residues. Full variable domain (rest looked up from reference TRBV7-2 and TRBJ2-1): GAGVSQSPSNKVTEKGKDVELRCDPISGHTALYWYRQSLGQGLEFLIYFQGNSAPDKSGLPSDRFSAERTGGSVSTLTIQRTQQEDSAVYLCASSPYSGSSYNEQFFGPGTRLTVL.

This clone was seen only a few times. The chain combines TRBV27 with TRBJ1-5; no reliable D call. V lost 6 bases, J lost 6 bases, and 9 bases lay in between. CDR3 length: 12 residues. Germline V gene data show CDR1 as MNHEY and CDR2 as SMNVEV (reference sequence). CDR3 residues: CASRAPGQPQHF. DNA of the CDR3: TGTGCCAGCAGGGCGCCCGGTCAGCCCCAGCATTTT.

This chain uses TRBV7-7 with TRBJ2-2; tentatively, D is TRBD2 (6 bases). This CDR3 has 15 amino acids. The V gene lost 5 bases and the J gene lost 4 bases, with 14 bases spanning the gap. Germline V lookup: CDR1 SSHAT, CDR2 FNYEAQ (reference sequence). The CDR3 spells CASSPLRRGTGELFF. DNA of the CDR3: TGTGCCAGCAGCCCCCTGCGGCGGGGCACCGGGGAGCTGTTTTTT. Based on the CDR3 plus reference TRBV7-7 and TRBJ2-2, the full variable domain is GAGVSQSPRYKVTKRGQDVTLRCDPISSHATLYWYQQALGQGPEFLTYFNYEAQPDKSGLPSDRFSAERPEGSISTLTIQRTEQRDSAMYRCASSPLRRGTGELFFGEGSRLTVL.

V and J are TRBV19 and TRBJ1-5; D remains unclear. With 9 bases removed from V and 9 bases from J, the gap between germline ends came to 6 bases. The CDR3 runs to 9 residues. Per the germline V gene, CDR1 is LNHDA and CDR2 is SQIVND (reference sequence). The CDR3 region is CARTPPQHF. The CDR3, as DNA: TGTGCCAGGACTCCGCCCCAGCATTTT.

CDR3 in DNA: TGTGCCAGCAGCCCCATTAGCGGGGCGAACACCGGGGAGCTGTTTTTT. It codes for CASSPISGANTGELFF. The chain combines TRBV7-3 with TRBJ2-2, with TRBD2 identical over 8 bases. The CDR3 is made up of 16 amino acids. The J segment lost 0 bases and the V segment lost 5 bases, leaving 5 bases of the junction unmatched. In germline, CDR1 is SGHTA, CDR2 FQGTGA.

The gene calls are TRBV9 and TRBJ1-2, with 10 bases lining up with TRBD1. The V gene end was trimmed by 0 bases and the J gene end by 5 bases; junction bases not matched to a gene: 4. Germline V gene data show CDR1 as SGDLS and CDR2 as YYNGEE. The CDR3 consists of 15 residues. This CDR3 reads CASSVAGQGPYGYTF. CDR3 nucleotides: TGTGCCAGCAGCGTAGCGGGACAGGGGCCTTATGGCTACACCTTC.